The clone carrying this TCR beta chain has only a few counts. This sample was taken from a study of human T cells and chemical hapten exposure. Study-wide context: Scalp application of diphenylcyclopropenone was performed weekly in patients across the entire roughly 23-week study. Patch tests put 0.01% DPC on the upper back, and the results were checked at 6 days. Patients having alopecia areata, totalis or universalis were mostly female.

The CDR3 length is 10 residues. CDR1 and CDR2 from the germline V gene are DFQATT and SNEGSKA (reference sequence). Trimming took off 2 bases at V and 8 bases at J, with 6 bases between the two ends. As to time point: pre-sensitization, week 0. This sample's treatment: therapeutic diphenylcyclopropenone sensitization with weekly scalp DPC. Per the authors' pipeline: Samples ranged from about 23,224 to 690,600 TCRs, with a median of around 100,000. One entry per CDR3 protein results from TCRdb running MiXCR on the RACE reads. V and J calls and clone size were set by TCRdb, not the authors. Here the sample spans about 380,000 distinct CDR3 sequences, 4% to 6% being singletons.

This sequence originates from a woman between 50 and 59 years old with alopecia areata. Some clones in this sample may be carry-over from other donors' samples. This chain joins TRBV20-1 and TRBJ1-1; tentatively, D is TRBD1 (5 bases). Specimen: whole blood, collected in connection with sensitization to the hapten diphenylcyclopropenone (DPC). The CDR3 bases are TGCAGTGCTAGACAGGGAGAAGCTTTCTTT. Its protein is CSARQGEAFF.